The 18 T cell receptor beta chains given below trace back to one sample, sequenced in a study of T-cell reconstitution after alpha-beta-depleted transplantation in children. Preparation of the TCRbeta library used unique molecular identifiers. Each CDR3 protein gets one entry after TCRdb re-called the PCR reads with MiXCR. The profile shows about 510,000 distinct CDR3 sequences, 9.5% to 12% of them singletons. The specimen was PBMCs, mostly from graft donor cells, collected 180 days after TCRalphabeta/CD19-depleted stem cell transplant. These receptors were collected from a female patient between 2 and 15 years old who had a stem cell transplant for aplastic anemia, so the T cells may come from the graft donor.

This clonotype was detected ten times or more. This chain connects TRBV27 to TRBJ2-7; 8 bases fit TRBD2. Losses at the gene ends were 5 bases for V and 0 bases for J; bases not matched to a gene: 15. Germline CDR1 and CDR2: MNHEY and SMNVEV (reference sequence). The CDR3 contains 18 residues. CDR3: CASSPQASSGFHSYEQYV. The CDR3 DNA follows: TGTGCCAGCAGTCCCCAAGCTTCTAGCGGGTTCCACTCCTACGAGCAGTACGTC.

This sequence joins TRBV5-1 and TRBJ2-1; 11 bases line up with TRBD1. CDR3 size: 17 residues. Germline V gene data show CDR1 as SGHRS and CDR2 as YFSETQ. V trimming: 3 bases; J trimming: 2 bases; junction bases outside the gene matches: 7. Written as DNA, the CDR3 is TGCGCCAGCAGCTCTCAACCGGGACAGGGGGCCTACAATGAGCAGTTCTTC. Residues: CASSSQPGQGAYNEQFF.

This clonotype was counted many times. This chain uses TRBV27 with TRBJ2-7; 9 positions agree with TRBD2. CDR1 and CDR2 from the germline V gene are MNHEY and SMNVEV (reference sequence). With V trimmed by 6 bases and J by 2 bases, 5 bases remained unmatched. The CDR3 runs to 14 residues. CDR3 in DNA: TGTGCCAGCAGACGCGGGAGGGGTACCTACGAGCAGTACGTC. The encoded protein is CASRRGRGTYEQYV.

This clonotype was seen repeatedly, ten times or more. The chain couples TRBV9 to TRBJ2-1; TRBD2 aligns across 10 bases. Germline lookup yields CDR1 SGDLS and CDR2 YYNGEE. V shed 5 bases, J shed 9 bases, and the junction held 8 bases outside the gene matches. This CDR3 is 14 amino acids long. The chain's CDR3 is CASRMTSGPGEQFF. The CDR3 nucleotides are TGTGCCAGCAGAATGACTAGCGGGCCAGGTGAGCAGTTCTTC.

This clonotype was picked up a small number of times. The chain links TRBV20-1 to TRBJ2-1, with 9 bases matching TRBD2. CDR3 length: 14 residues. CDR1 and CDR2 from the germline V gene are DFQATT and SNEGSKA (reference sequence). V lost 6 bases and J lost 3; bases outside the gene matches: 6. The CDR3 region is CSAEAGGYYNEQFF. CDR3 in DNA: TGCAGTGCAGAAGCGGGGGGCTACTACAATGAGCAGTTCTTC.

This clonotype was seen many times. This chain links TRBV5-6 with TRBJ2-1; 7 bases line up with TRBD2. Germline values: CDR1 SGHDT, CDR2 YYEEEE. The CDR3 has 17 amino acids. V trimming: 0 bases; J trimming: 0 bases; junction bases outside the gene matches: 6. CDR3 residues: CASSLGLAESSYNEQFF. CDR3 DNA sequence: TGTGCCAGCAGCTTGGGGCTAGCGGAAAGCTCCTACAATGAGCAGTTCTTC.

V gene TRBV20-1 combines with J gene TRBJ2-7; D remains ambiguous. The germline gives CDR1 DFQATT, CDR2 SNEGSKA (reference sequence). The V and J ends lost 3 bases and 4 bases respectively, with 10 bases between them. The CDR3 is made up of 12 amino acids. CDR3 nucleotide sequence: TGCAGTGCTAGTTCAGAGAGATACGAGCAGTACTTC. Its protein is CSASSERYEQYF.

With respect to this clonotype: A junction boundary mismatches the germline segment, possibly from a read error. V gene TRBV20-1 combines with J gene TRBJ2-5; D is unresolved. Germline CDR1 and CDR2: DFQATT and SNEGSKA (reference sequence). The CDR3 runs to 14 residues. CDR3 amino acids: CSATPGAVQATQYF. DNA for the CDR3: TGCAGTGCTACACCCGGAGCCGTCCAAGCGACCCAGTACTTC.

This chain connects TRBV20-1 to TRBJ1-5; D is ambiguous. This CDR3 comprises 14 residues. V was shortened by 6 bases and J by 1 base, with 13 bases between the two germline ends. From germline, CDR1 is DFQATT and CDR2 SNEGSKA (reference sequence). CDR3 amino acids: CSAWRVRSNQPQHF. CDR3 DNA: TGCAGTGCCTGGCGCGTCCGGAGCAATCAGCCCCAGCATTTT.

The V and J genes are TRBV28 and TRBJ2-7; TRBD2 matches 10 bases. The CDR3 extends over 16 amino acids. Germline V gene data show CDR1 as MDHEN and CDR2 as SYDVKM. The ends lost 5 bases at V and 4 bases at J; junction bases unmatched: 11. CDR3 in DNA: TGTGCCAGCAGTCCCCTCTCTAGCGGGAGCTCTTACGAGCAGTACTTC. Its protein product is CASSPLSSGSSYEQYF.

V and J are TRBV20-1 and TRBJ2-3, with TRBD1 matching over 7 bases. Germline V CDR1 and CDR2: DFQATT, SNEGSKA (reference sequence). V trimming: 2 bases; J trimming: 2 bases; junction bases outside the gene matches: 7. This CDR3 contains 15 residues. The chain's CDR3 is CSARRSTGPTDTQYF. CDR3 sequence (DNA): TGCAGTGCTAGAAGGTCGACAGGGCCCACAGATACGCAGTATTTT.

This clonotype has at least ten counts. The chain joins TRBV12-3 or TRBV12-4 to TRBJ2-3; TRBD1 aligns across 7 bases. CDR3 length: 14 amino acids. The junction had 5 bases not matched to a gene; V was cut back by 6 bases and J by 2 bases. CDR3 DNA: TGTGCCAGCAGGAACAGGGGATTCACAGATACGCAGTATTTT. This gives the protein CASRNRGFTDTQYF.

The V call is TRBV14, the J call TRBJ1-2, with a tentative D call TRBD1 (6 bases). This CDR3 comprises 13 residues. Between the trimmed V and J ends, which lost 4 bases and 8 bases, there was a span of 14 bases. Germline CDR1 and CDR2: SGHDN and FVKESK. As DNA, the CDR3 is TGTGCCAGCAGCCTGTGGGGGGCGCGGGGCTACACCTTC. It specifies CASSLWGARGYTF. Supplemented by reference TRBV14 and TRBJ1-2, the full variable domain reads EAGVTQFPSHSVIEKGQTVTLRCDPISGHDNLYWYRRVMGKEIKFLLHFVKESKQDESGMPNNRFLAERTGGTYSTLKVQPAELEDSGVYFCASSLWGARGYTFGSGTRLTVV.

The chain links TRBV7-8 to TRBJ2-5, with TRBD2 identical over 11 bases. Germline values: CDR1 SGHVS, CDR2 FQNEAQ. The CDR3 totals 16 residues. V lost 6 bases and J lost 5; bases outside the gene matches: 11. CDR3 amino acids: CASRTTTSGNVETQYF. CDR3 sequence (DNA): TGTGCCAGCAGGACGACGACTAGCGGGAACGTCGAGACCCAGTACTTC.

Notes on this clonotype: A read error may explain this, as a much larger clone is one base away. The chain links TRBV5-1 to TRBJ1-2; D call uncertain. CDR1 and CDR2 (germline): SGHRS, YFSETQ. The CDR3 runs to 17 residues. Trimming pared 4 bases from V and 2 bases from J, leaving 21 bases between. The CDR3 DNA follows: TGCGCCAGCAGCGACCGGGCCACCCAAGGAAACAACTATGGCTACACCTTC. Amino acids: CASSDRATQGNNYGYTF. Full variable domain (missing parts from reference TRBV5-1 and TRBJ1-2): KAGVTQTPRYLIKTRGQQVTLSCSPISGHRSVSWYQQTPGQGLQFLFEYFSETQRNKGNFPGRFSGRQFSNSRSEMNVSTLELGDSALYLCASSDRATQGNNYGYTFGSGTRLTVV.

In this sample, this clonotype turned up a few times. In nucleotides, the CDR3 is TGCGCCAGCAACGACAGCCCCTACGAGCAGTACTTC. Translation gives CASNDSPYEQYF. V is TRBV5-1 and J is TRBJ2-7; possibly TRBD1 for D (5 bases). The CDR3 contains 12 residues. The germline V and J ends were trimmed by 6 bases and 2 bases, with 9 bases remaining between them. CDR1 is SGHRS, CDR2 YFSETQ, per germline.

This clonotype was picked up one time. The V call is TRBV28, the J call TRBJ1-1; D perhaps matches TRBD1 (5 bases). Trimming shortened V by 3 bases and J by 2 bases, and 19 bases separated the two germline ends. Germline V CDR1 and CDR2: MDHEN, SYDVKM. This CDR3 spans 17 amino acids. The CDR3, as DNA: TGTGCCAGCAGTTTGAACCCCGGGGCAGGGTCAAACACTGAAGCTTTCTTT. Its protein product is CASSLNPGAGSNTEAFF.

This clonotype was seen repeatedly, ten times or more. This chain connects TRBV12-3 or TRBV12-4 to TRBJ2-7; D remains ambiguous. The V and J ends lost 5 bases and 3 bases respectively, with 8 bases between them. This CDR3 has 12 residues. This CDR3 is CASSRTGYEQYV. The CDR3, as DNA: TGTGCCAGCAGTAGGACGGGCTACGAGCAGTACGTC.